The 32 T cell receptor beta chains below all came from one sample that was sequenced in a study of tissue T cells after allogeneic stem cell transplantation. Sequenced by immunoSEQ multiplex PCR; TCRdb stores in-frame clones only, minus some. Of nearly 7,000 clones listed, 30% to 35% are singletons. Regarding time point: mouse harvest day 14 after allogeneic transplant. Each mouse received 10^7 T-cell-depleted marrow cells plus 10^6 splenic CD5+ T cells by tail vein. The material sequenced was skin. Every receptor here comes from a female BALB/c mouse given C57BL/6 T cells with graft-versus-host disease after an allogeneic hematopoietic cell transplant.

Concerning this clone itself: Gene names are mouse gene names. Read data end 1 residue before the CDR3 end; the end is taken from the germline J gene. This chain links TRBV23 with TRBJ2-4; the table's D gene call, TRBD1, was not cross checked with the DNA. Germline loops: CDR1 KGHTA, CDR2 FQNQQP. The CDR3 sequence is 13 residues long. This CDR3 reads CSSSRGQRNTLYF. The CDR3 DNA, read in part, is TGCTCCAGCAGTCGGGGACAGAGGAACACCTTGTAC.

With respect to this clone: Germline and genes here are mouse. The read gets to within 1 residue of the CDR3 end, and the germline J gene fills in the rest. The chain employs TRBV23 and TRBJ2-5. CDR3 length: 15 amino acids. The germline gives CDR1 KGHTA, CDR2 FQNQQP. The CDR3 spells CSSSQSGASQDTQYF. The part of the CDR3 DNA that was read is TGCTCCAGCAGTCAATCGGGGGCGAGCCAAGACACCCAGTAC.

This clone was detected once. Genes and germline are mouse. The CDR3 goes on 1 residue after the read ends, and that part is filled in from the germline J gene. This sequence joins TRBV13-2 and TRBJ2-3; D perhaps matches TRBD1 (6 bases). The ends were cut back, 4 bases at V and 0 bases at J, with 12 bases in the middle. The CDR3 contains 15 residues. Germline V gives CDR1 NNHNN, CDR2 SYGAGS (reference sequence). Incomplete CDR3 DNA: TGTGCCAGCGGTACCTCCGGGACAAGTGCAGAAACGCTGTAT. Its protein product is CASGTSGTSAETLY. The full CDR3 reads CASGTSGTSAETLYF.

A word on this clone: Gene names are mouse gene names. Sequencing ends 1 residue short of the CDR3 end; the germline J gene provides the rest. The V and J genes are TRBV12-1 and TRBJ1-4, with TRBD1 identical over 7 bases. The germline V gene encodes CDR1 SGHSN and CDR2 HYEKVE. Trimming at V came to 1 base and at J to 2 bases, leaving 0 bases not matched to a gene. The CDR3 is made up of 14 amino acids. Incomplete CDR3 DNA: TGTGCCAGCTCTCTACAGGGGTCCAACGAAAGATTATTT. Encoded protein: CASSLQGSNERLF. In full, the CDR3 reads CASSLQGSNERLFF.

Points on this clone: Each gene name is a mouse one. The read terminates 1 residue before the CDR3 end, so the remaining end is supplied by the germline J gene. The chain joins TRBV5 to TRBJ1-2; perhaps TRBD1 as D (5 bases). V lost 1 base, J lost 0 bases, and 9 bases lay in between. Germline V gene data show CDR1 as LGHNA and CDR2 as YNLKQL (reference sequence). The CDR3 covers 15 residues. The CDR3 protein is CASSQVGGSNSDYTF. CDR3 bases read: TGTGCCAGCAGCCAAGTTGGGGGGTCAAACTCCGACTACACC.

This clone is medium-sized by share. Genes here carry mouse names. The sequenced fragment ends 1 residue before the CDR3 boundary, so the rest is inferred from the germline J gene. The chain couples TRBV23 to TRBJ2-7; the DNA was not used to check the table's D call, TRBD2. The CDR3 covers 11 residues. Germline loops: CDR1 KGHTA, CDR2 FQNQQP. CDR3 DNA (partial): TGCTCCAGCAGTCCCTGGGCTGAACAGTAC. This sequence encodes CSSSPWAEQY. The complete CDR3 protein is CSSSPWAEQYF.

This clone was counted a few times. Germline and genes: mouse. The read gets to within 1 residue of the CDR3 end, and the germline J gene fills in the rest. The J gene is TRBJ2-1, the V gene TRBV13-2; 10 positions match TRBD1. The J segment lost 8 bases and the V segment lost 2 bases, leaving 4 bases of the junction unmatched. This CDR3 region has 14 residues. Germline values: CDR1 NNHNN, CDR2 SYGAGS (reference sequence). The part of the CDR3 DNA that was read is TGTGCCAGCGGTGACCGGGACAGGGGTACTGAGCAGTTC. It specifies CASGDRDRGTEQF. The full CDR3 protein reads CASGDRDRGTEQFF.

As to this clone: Mouse germline and gene names are used. The read gets to within 1 residue of the CDR3 end, and the germline J gene fills in the rest. This chain uses TRBV5 with TRBJ2-4, with 9 bases lining up with TRBD2. CDR3 length: 16 residues. Trimming at V came to 1 base and at J to 4 bases, leaving 6 bases not matched to a gene. Per the germline V gene, CDR1 is LGHNA and CDR2 is YNLKQL (reference sequence). The CDR3 sequence: CASSQAPRTGENTLYF. The sequenced part of the CDR3 DNA is TGTGCCAGCAGCCAAGCCCCCCGGACTGGGGAAAACACCTTGTAC.

This clone was seen a few times. The genes are named according to mouse. Coverage ceases 1 residue before the CDR3 finishes, and the germline J gene fills in the end. The V and J genes are TRBV13-2 and TRBJ1-3; D unresolved. Trimming removed 0 bases at V and 0 bases at J, with 7 bases between. The CDR3 has 15 amino acids. Germline V gives CDR1 NNHNN, CDR2 SYGAGS (reference sequence). CDR3 DNA (partial): TGTGCCAGCGGTGATGCCCAGACTTCTGGAAATACGCTCTAT. Amino acids: CASGDAQTSGNTLY. The complete CDR3 sequence is CASGDAQTSGNTLYF.

With regard to this clone: These gene names are mouse names. The CDR3 extends 1 residue past the end of the read, so its final part is completed from the germline J gene. The chain has TRBV4 and TRBJ2-5; 7 bases agree with TRBD2. This CDR3 is 13 amino acids long. Germline V gene sequence: CDR1 LGHDT, CDR2 YNNKQL (reference sequence). The V and J ends lost 6 bases and 6 bases, in that order; junction bases with no gene match: 6. This CDR3 reads CASRMGGSDTQYF. The sequenced part of the CDR3 DNA is TGTGCCAGCAGGATGGGGGGAAGTGACACCCAGTAC.

Concerning this clone: Mouse names are used for the genes. Read coverage stops 1 residue before the CDR3 terminus; the germline J gene supplies the remainder. The gene calls are TRBV13-2 and TRBJ2-4, with D possibly matching TRBD2 (7 bases). V lost 0 bases, J lost 0 bases, and 11 bases lay in between. Germline-derived CDR1 and CDR2 are NNHNN and SYGAGS (reference sequence). The CDR3 length is 16 residues. This CDR3 is CASGDGGGPSQNTLYF. The DNA read from the CDR3 is TGTGCCAGCGGTGATGGTGGGGGGCCTAGTCAAAACACCTTGTAC.

This clone occurred a few times. The gene names here belong to mouse. The observed sequence ends 1 residue before the CDR3 terminus, with the missing tail filled in from the germline J gene. The genes are TRBV17 and TRBJ2-3; the D is unclear. The CDR3 runs 15 residues. Between the trimmed V and J ends, which lost 4 bases and 0 bases, there was a span of 11 bases. Germline CDR1 MNHDT, CDR2 YYDKIL. The sequenced part of the CDR3 DNA is TGTGCTAGCAGTAAGTCACAAACTAGTGCAGAAACGCTGTAT. Translated: CASSKSQTSAETLY. The entire CDR3 protein is CASSKSQTSAETLYF.

In the case of this clone: The listed genes are named as in mouse. Sequencing ends 1 residue short of the CDR3 end; the germline J gene provides the rest. The gene calls are TRBV29 and TRBJ1-1; possibly TRBD1 for D (6 bases). V gave up 6 bases and J gave up 0 bases, with 11 bases separating them. CDR3 length: 14 residues. CDR1 is MSHET and CDR2 is SYDVDS in the germline V gene. The CDR3 protein is CASRQGRTNTEVFF. CDR3 DNA, as far as it was read: TGTGCTAGCAGACAGGGAAGGACAAACACAGAAGTCTTC.

With respect to this clone: Gene names are the mouse ones. The CDR3 end is not reached by the read, which stops 1 residue before it; the germline J gene fills it in. The chain recombines TRBV23 with TRBJ2-2; TRBD2 reflects the table's D call only, with no check against the DNA. CDR1 and CDR2 from the germline V gene are KGHTA and FQNQQP. CDR3 length: 16 residues. The CDR3 bases that were read are TGCTCCAGCAGTCAATGGGGGGGGGCAGACACCGGGCAGCTCTAC. This gives the protein CSSSQWGGADTGQLY. The complete CDR3 sequence is CSSSQWGGADTGQLYF.

This clone was detected only a few times. Mouse germline and gene names are used. The CDR3 is cut off 1 residue early in the read; its end comes from the germline J gene. The chain employs TRBV3 and TRBJ2-5, with 7 bases that match TRBD2. Germline V gene sequence: CDR1 SNHLY, CDR2 FYNGKV (reference sequence). The CDR3 sequence is 14 residues long. Losses at the gene ends were 1 base for V and 3 bases for J; bases not matched to a gene: 1. Partial CDR3 DNA: TGTGCCAGCAGCTTAGTCTGGGGGCAAGACACCCAGTAC. This codes for CASSLVWGQDTQY. In full, the CDR3 is CASSLVWGQDTQYF.

This clone came up a few times. Gene names denote mouse genes. The read ends 1 residue shy of where the CDR3 ends; the end is completed using the germline J gene. The chain couples TRBV26 to TRBJ1-5, with D tentatively TRBD1 (5 bases). V was pared by 6 bases and J by 2 bases, with 5 bases between. Germline V gene lookup returns CDR1 KGHPV and CDR2 FQNQEV (reference sequence). This CDR3 region has 12 residues. The covered CDR3 bases are TGTGCCAGCAGCAGGGACAACCAGGCTCCGCTT. This encodes CASSRDNQAPL. The entire CDR3 protein is CASSRDNQAPLF.

This clone is deemed medium-sized (0.01 to 0.1%). Mouse germline and gene names are used. The read terminates 1 residue ahead of where the CDR3 ends, so the germline J gene completes it. The J gene is TRBJ1-5, the V gene TRBV1; a possible D gene is TRBD1 (5 bases). The CDR3 is 14 residues long. The germline V and J ends were trimmed by 0 bases and 5 bases, with 8 bases remaining between them. Germline CDR1 is NSQYPW and CDR2 is LRSPGD (reference sequence). The CDR3 protein is CTCSAEQGDQAPLF. The covered CDR3 bases are TGCACCTGCAGTGCAGAGCAGGGTGACCAGGCTCCGCTT. The whole variable domain, remainder taken from reference TRBV1 and TRBJ1-5, is VTLLEQNPRWRLVPRGQAVNLRCILKNSQYPWMSWYQQDLQKQLQWLFTLRSPGDKEVKSLPGADYLATRVTDTELRLQVANMSQGRTLYCTCSAEQGDQAPLFGEGTRLSVL.

Of note for this clone: The gene names given are mouse names. The CDR3 goes on 1 residue after the read ends, and that part is filled in from the germline J gene. This sequence joins TRBV26 and TRBJ1-1, with D possibly being TRBD1 (6 bases). CDR3 length: 12 amino acids. Germline-derived CDR1 and CDR2 are KGHPV and FQNQEV (reference sequence). The V end was cut by 2 bases, the J end by 10 bases, with 11 bases between. The CDR3 DNA, read in part, is TGTGCCAGCAGTCTGGAACAGGGAAGAGTCTTC. This codes for CASSLEQGRVF. The entire CDR3 protein is CASSLEQGRVFF.

In its sample, this clone is medium-sized. Mouse names are used for the genes. The read terminates 1 residue before the CDR3 end, so the remaining end is supplied by the germline J gene. The chain links TRBV23 to TRBJ2-7; the table's D gene call, TRBD2, was not cross checked with the DNA. CDR3 length: 15 amino acids. Germline lookup yields CDR1 KGHTA and CDR2 FQNQQP. The CDR3 spells CSSSPGLGSSYEQYF. Incomplete CDR3 DNA: TGCTCCAGCAGCCCGGGACTGGGGAGCTCCTATGAACAGTAC.

A remark on this clone: Gene names and germline match the mouse. The observed sequence ends 1 residue before the CDR3 terminus, with the missing tail filled in from the germline J gene. The chain has TRBV26 and TRBJ2-4; D not resolved. V was trimmed by 0 bases and J by 0 bases, leaving 7 bases between them. The V gene's germline CDR1 is KGHPV and CDR2 FQNQEV (reference sequence). The CDR3 sequence is 15 residues long. The part of the CDR3 DNA that was read is TGTGCCAGCAGTCTGTCCCCGACAAGTCAAAACACCTTGTAC. This translates into CASSLSPTSQNTLY. The entire CDR3 protein is CASSLSPTSQNTLYF.

About this clone: Any gene name here is a mouse gene name. The CDR3 is cut off 1 residue early in the read; its end comes from the germline J gene. This chain uses TRBV5 with TRBJ2-1; D is ambiguous. Between the trimmed V and J ends, which lost 4 bases and 3 bases, there was a span of 4 bases. Germline CDR1 reads LGHNA; CDR2 reads YNLKQL (reference sequence). The CDR3 is 12 amino acids. CDR3 DNA (partial): TGTGCCAGCAGCCCCGGCTATGCTGAGCAGTTC. It specifies CASSPGYAEQF. In full, the CDR3 is CASSPGYAEQFF.

A few counts support this clone. Gene names and germline match the mouse. The CDR3 end is not reached by the read, which stops 1 residue before it; the germline J gene fills it in. V gene TRBV5 combines with J gene TRBJ2-3; TRBD2 matches 9 bases. CDR1 is LGHNA, CDR2 YNLKQL, per germline (reference sequence). The V gene end was trimmed by 1 base and the J gene end by 1 base; junction bases not matched to a gene: 3. CDR3 length: 16 residues. The CDR3 sequence is CASSQVGGAGAETLYF. The CDR3 DNA, read in part, is TGTGCCAGCAGCCAAGTTGGGGGGGCCGGTGCAGAAACGCTGTAT.

For this clone: Gene names denote mouse genes. The read comes to an end 1 residue before the CDR3 does, leaving the germline J gene to fill in the end. The chain joins TRBV26 to TRBJ2-5; 10 positions match TRBD1. This CDR3 contains 16 residues. Trimming cost V 4 bases and J 3 bases; bases outside gene matches: 7. CDR1 and CDR2 (germline): KGHPV, FQNQEV (reference sequence). The CDR3 DNA, read in part, is TGTGCCAGCAGTCCCTGGGACAGGGGAAGGCAAGACACCCAGTAC. Translating it yields CASSPWDRGRQDTQY. The full CDR3 reads CASSPWDRGRQDTQYF.

This clone is medium-sized (0.01 to 0.1%). The listed genes are named as in mouse. The CDR3 end is not reached by the read, which stops 1 residue before it; the germline J gene fills it in. The chain couples TRBV1 to TRBJ1-5, with 7 bases identical to TRBD1. The J segment lost 1 base and the V segment lost 1 base, leaving 1 base of the junction unmatched. The CDR3 totals 15 residues. The germline gives CDR1 NSQYPW, CDR2 LRSPGD (reference sequence). CDR3: CTCSAGRGNNQAPLF. The CDR3 DNA, read in part, is TGCACCTGCAGTGCAGGCAGGGGGAACAACCAGGCTCCGCTT.

To note about this clone: Gene names are mouse gene names. Read sequence stops 1 residue before the CDR3 end, and the germline J gene provides the missing end. This chain joins TRBV26 and TRBJ1-1, with D possibly TRBD1 on 6 matching bases. CDR1 is KGHPV, CDR2 FQNQEV, per germline (reference sequence). The CDR3 is 13 residues long. The V gene lost 3 bases and the J gene lost 3 bases, with 8 bases spanning the gap. The sequenced part of the CDR3 DNA is TGTGCCAGCAGTCTCCGGACAGACACAGAAGTCTTC. As protein: CASSLRTDTEVF. The CDR3 as a whole reads CASSLRTDTEVFF.

Of note for this clone: Gene and germline names: mouse. The CDR3 loop reads CASSLGGGVTETLYF. CDR3 bases read: TGTGCAAGCAGCTTAGGTGGGGGGGTGACAGAAACGCTGTAT. This chain connects TRBV16 to TRBJ2-3; 8 bases fit TRBD2. The read falls 1 residue short of the CDR3 end, and the missing part is taken from the germline J gene. Germline CDR1 SGHSA, CDR2 FRNQAP. V was clipped by 1 base and J by 4 bases; unmatched bases: 4. This CDR3 is 15 amino acids long.

On this clone: The genes and germline here are from mouse. Incomplete CDR3 DNA: TGTGCAAGCAGCTTGTCCTCCTATGAACAGTAC. Protein product: CASSLSSYEQY. The CDR3 in full is CASSLSSYEQYF. This chain joins TRBV16 and TRBJ2-7; D gene uncertain. The missing CDR3 end, 1 residue past where the read stops, is filled in from the germline J gene. From germline, CDR1 is SGHSA and CDR2 FRNQAP. This CDR3 region has 12 residues. V was clipped by 3 bases and J by 0 bases, with 3 bases between them.

This clone occurred a few times. Gene names are mouse gene names. The CDR3 goes on 1 residue after the read ends, and that part is filled in from the germline J gene. This rearrangement joins TRBV16 to TRBJ2-1; 7 nucleotides align to TRBD2. This CDR3 has 15 amino acids. Trimming at V came to 0 bases and at J to 5 bases, leaving 4 bases not matched to a gene. The V gene's germline CDR1 is SGHSA and CDR2 FRNQAP. Partial CDR3 DNA: TGTGCAAGCAGCTTAGAGGCTGGGGGTCATGCTGAGCAGTTC. Protein product: CASSLEAGGHAEQF. The full CDR3 sequence reads CASSLEAGGHAEQFF.

By share of the sample, this clone is medium-sized. Genes and germline come from the mouse. The read ends 1 residue before the CDR3 terminus; that terminus is restored from the germline J gene. The chain joins TRBV13-1 to TRBJ2-5; D gene unclear. V was cut by 2 bases and J by 4 bases, with 5 bases left in between. Germline assignment: CDR1 NSHNY and CDR2 SYGAGN. This CDR3 spans 12 amino acids. The sequenced part of the CDR3 DNA is TGTGCCAGCAGTGAGTGGGAAGACACCCAGTAC. Amino acid sequence: CASSEWEDTQY. The full CDR3 protein is CASSEWEDTQYF.

A note on this clone: Gene names denote mouse genes. With the read ending 1 residue before the CDR3 end, the germline J gene is used to fill in that end. The rearrangement links TRBV26 to TRBJ2-5, with unresolved D. The CDR3 is 14 residues long. Looked up from germline, CDR1 is KGHPV and CDR2 is FQNQEV (reference sequence). The V and J ends lost 6 bases and 0 bases respectively, with 10 bases between them. Incomplete CDR3 DNA: TGTGCCAGCAGATCGGACCGTAACCAAGACACCCAGTAC. It specifies CASRSDRNQDTQY. The CDR3 in full is CASRSDRNQDTQYF.

Turning to this clone: The genes are named according to mouse. The read ends 1 residue before the CDR3 terminus; that terminus is restored from the germline J gene. The chain is built from TRBV26 and TRBJ2-7; 11 bases are a match to TRBD2. Germline V CDR1 and CDR2: KGHPV, FQNQEV (reference sequence). The CDR3 has 13 residues. Trimming took 6 bases from V and 7 from J; bases not matched to a gene: 5. The CDR3 loop reads CASSRDWGSEQYF. The CDR3 bases that were read are TGTGCCAGCAGCCGGGACTGGGGGAGCGAACAGTAC.

Points on this clone: The gene symbols are mouse symbols. With the read ending 1 residue before the CDR3 end, the germline J gene is used to fill in that end. The gene calls are TRBV16 and TRBJ2-7; TRBD2 matches at 12 bases. The CDR3 sequence is 14 residues long. The germline gives CDR1 SGHSA, CDR2 FRNQAP. Trimming took 5 bases from V and 5 from J; bases not matched to a gene: 4. Here the CDR3 reads CASSPRDWGDEQYF. The sequenced CDR3 bases are TGTGCAAGCAGCCCCCGGGACTGGGGGGATGAACAGTAC.